This T cell receptor (beta chain) stems from a study of CD8+CD57+ T cells in acquired aplastic anemia. This clonotype was detected many times. Germline values: CDR1 SGHAT, CDR2 FQNNGV. The CDR3 contains 17 residues. V shed 1 base and J 4 bases; nucleotides not matched to a gene: 13. Patients included in sequencing had previously demonstrated CD8+CD57+ cell expansion by flow cytometry. The template used for profiling TCR beta VDJ and CDR3 was genomic DNA. In TCRdb, the reads were re-called with MiXCR into one record per CDR3 protein. The sample has hundreds of thousands of distinct CDR3 sequences; under 40% are singletons.

This clonotype originated in a human donor with aplastic anemia. The J gene is TRBJ2-7, the V gene TRBV11-2; TRBD2 agrees at 7 bases. The sample taken for sequencing was sorted CD4+, CD8+, or CD8+CD57+ T cells (not recorded which) from PBMCs. The CDR3 spells CASSLVGQGGRTYEQYF. CDR3 nucleotide sequence: TGTGCCAGCAGCTTAGTCGGGCAGGGAGGGCGAACATACGAGCAGTACTTC.